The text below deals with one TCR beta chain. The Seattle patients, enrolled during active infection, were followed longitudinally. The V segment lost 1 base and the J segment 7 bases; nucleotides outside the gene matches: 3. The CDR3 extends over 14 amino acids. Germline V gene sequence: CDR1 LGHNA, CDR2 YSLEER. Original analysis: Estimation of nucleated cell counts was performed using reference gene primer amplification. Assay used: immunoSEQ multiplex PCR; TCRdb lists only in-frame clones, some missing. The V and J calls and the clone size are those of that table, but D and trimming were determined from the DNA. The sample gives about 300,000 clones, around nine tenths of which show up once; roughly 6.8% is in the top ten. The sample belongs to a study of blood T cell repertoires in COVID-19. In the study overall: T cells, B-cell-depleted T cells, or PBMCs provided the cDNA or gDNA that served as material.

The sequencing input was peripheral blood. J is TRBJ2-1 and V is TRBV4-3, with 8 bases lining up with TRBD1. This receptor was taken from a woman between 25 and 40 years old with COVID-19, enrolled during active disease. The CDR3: CASSQADRVNEQFF. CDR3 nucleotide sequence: TGCGCCAGCAGCCAAGCGGACAGGGTGAATGAGCAGTTCTTC.